The 14 T cell receptor beta chains listed next were all sequenced from one sample in a study of blood T cell repertoires in COVID-19. Data came from immunoSEQ multiplex PCR; TCRdb stores just in-frame clones and leaves some out. The sample shows over 200,000 clones, 75% to 95% of them seen only once. Sequenced: peripheral blood. Receptors originate from a person aged 18 to 35 with COVID-19, enrolled during active disease.

J is TRBJ2-5 and V is TRBV12-3 or TRBV12-4; 7 nucleotides match TRBD1. Trimming at V came to 6 bases and at J to 4 bases, leaving 5 bases not matched to a gene. The length of the CDR3 is 13 residues. The CDR3 sequence: CASSTGQLETQYF. In DNA, the CDR3 is TGTGCCAGCAGCACGGGACAGTTAGAGACCCAGTACTTC.

J is TRBJ1-3 and V is TRBV2; TRBD1 matches 7 bases. The CDR3 has 15 amino acids. Germline lookup yields CDR1 SNHLY and CDR2 FYNNEI. V lost 3 bases and J lost 0; bases outside the gene matches: 2. In DNA form, the CDR3 reads TGTGCCAGCAGTGAGACAGGGACCTCTGGAAACACCATATATTTT. It is translated as CASSETGTSGNTIYF.

The chain employs TRBV12-3 or TRBV12-4 and TRBJ1-2, with a weak D call TRBD1 (5 bases). The length of the CDR3 is 12 residues. V lost 5 bases, J lost 10 bases, and 14 bases lay in between. CDR3 residues: CASSRPPGVYTF. The CDR3 DNA reads TGTGCCAGCAGTCGCCCCCCGGGGGTCTACACCTTC.

The chain employs TRBV6-5 and TRBJ1-1; TRBD1 aligns across 8 bases. The trim removed 6 bases at V and 1 base at J, leaving 7 bases unmatched. The germline CDR1 and CDR2 sequences are MNHEY and SVGAGI. The length of the CDR3 is 15 residues. DNA for the CDR3: TGTGCCAGCAGAGGAACAGGACAGGGGAACACTGAAGCTTTCTTT. Its protein product is CASRGTGQGNTEAFF.

The J gene is TRBJ1-5, the V gene TRBV4-1; 9 bases fit TRBD1. Per the germline V gene, CDR1 is MGHRA and CDR2 is YSYEKL. The CDR3 loop spans 16 amino acids. V shed 6 bases and J 3 bases; nucleotides not matched to a gene: 9. DNA for the CDR3: TGCGCCAGCAGTCGGACAGGGGCGCTTTCCAATCAGCCCCAGCATTTT. Protein product: CASSRTGALSNQPQHF.

This chain joins TRBV5-8 and TRBJ1-4; TRBD1 aligns across 11 bases. Germline V CDR1 and CDR2: SGHTS, YDEGEE. This CDR3 has 13 residues. The J segment lost 7 bases and the V segment lost 10 bases, leaving 6 bases of the junction unmatched. The CDR3 region is CASQGQGVEKLFF. In DNA form, the CDR3 reads TGTGCCTCCCAGGGACAGGGGGTTGAAAAACTGTTTTTT.

As to this clone: One end of the junction does not line up with germline, which may come from a read error. The V and J genes are TRBV6-5 and TRBJ1-5; D perhaps matches TRBD1 (6 bases). This CDR3 comprises 13 residues. Germline V gives CDR1 MNHEY, CDR2 SVGAGI. The CDR3 DNA reads TGTACCAGCAGTAATACAGGGAATCAGCCCCAGCATTTT. This translates into CTSSNTGNQPQHF.

As regards this clone: The sample carries other DNA sequences with the same CDR3. The rearrangement uses TRBV9 and TRBJ1-5; 9 bases agree with TRBD1. The CDR3 has 14 amino acids. Trimming cost V 5 bases and J 7 bases; bases outside gene matches: 7. Germline CDR1 is SGDLS and CDR2 is YYNGEE. The CDR3 sequence is CASSPGQGGQPQHF. The DNA of the CDR3 is TGTGCCAGCAGTCCGGGACAGGGAGGGCAGCCCCAGCATTTT.

This clone was counted a single time. The chain has TRBV4-1 and TRBJ1-3, with TRBD1 matching 8 bases. In germline, CDR1 is MGHRA, CDR2 YSYEKL. J lost 3 bases, V lost 1 base, and 2 bases had no gene match. The CDR3 totals 15 residues. DNA of the CDR3: TGCGCCAGCAGCCAAGTAGACAGGGGTGGAAACACCATATATTTT. Its protein product is CASSQVDRGGNTIYF.

The chain carries TRBV27 and TRBJ2-3; a possible D gene is TRBD1 (6 bases). The CDR3 loop spans 15 amino acids. From germline, CDR1 is MNHEY and CDR2 SMNVEV (reference sequence). V was clipped by 4 bases and J by 3 bases, with 14 bases between them. CDR3 residues: CASSYSGHITDTQYF. The CDR3 DNA is TGTGCCAGCAGTTATTCGGGACACATAACAGATACGCAGTATTTT.

The V gene is TRBV19, the J gene TRBJ2-7; 7 nucleotides agree with TRBD1. The CDR3 contains 14 residues. After removal of 5 bases from V and 5 bases from J, the junction contained 9 bases not matched to a gene. The germline CDR1 and CDR2 sequences are LNHDA and SQIVND (reference sequence). In nucleotides, the CDR3 is TGTGCCAGTAGTCTCACAGGGGTGTGGGACGAGCAGTACTTC. This gives the protein CASSLTGVWDEQYF.

V gene TRBV5-1 combines with J gene TRBJ2-7; perhaps TRBD2 as D (6 bases). Germline CDR1 reads SGHRS; CDR2 reads YFSETQ. Trimming left V 0 bases short and J 0 bases short, with 7 bases between. This CDR3 is 14 amino acids long. CDR3 nucleotide sequence: TGCGCCAGCAGCTTGGACGGGAGCTCCTACGAGCAGTACTTC. Its protein is CASSLDGSSYEQYF.

The CDR3 nucleotides read TGTGCCACCAGACAGGGGGCCACCGGGGAGCTGTTTTTT. It yields the protein CATRQGATGELFF. The chain recombines TRBV11-2 with TRBJ2-2; 10 bases are a match to TRBD1. CDR3 length: 13 amino acids. From germline, CDR1 is SGHAT and CDR2 FQNNGV. Trimming removed 10 bases from V and 4 bases from J; junction bases left unmatched: 3. Full variable domain (rest looked up from reference TRBV11-2 and TRBJ2-2): EAGVAQSPRYKIIEKRQSVAFWCNPISGHATLYWYQQILGQGPKLLIQFQNNGVVDDSQLPKDRFSAERLKGVDSTLKIQPAKLEDSAVYLCATRQGATGELFFGEGSRLTVL.

This clone was observed a single time. The V and J genes are TRBV10-3 and TRBJ2-5; D may be TRBD2 (6 bases). The CDR3 spans 15 residues. The V end lost 3 bases, the J end lost 4 bases, and 15 bases lay between the germline ends. Germline V gene lookup returns CDR1 ENHRY and CDR2 SYGVKD. CDR3 sequence reads: CAISDPPGGLETQYF. The CDR3 DNA reads as TGTGCCATCAGTGATCCCCCCGGAGGGTTAGAGACCCAGTACTTC.